A selection of T cell receptor beta chains follows, all from one sample in a study of tumor-infiltrating lymphocytes in primary liver carcinoma. MiXCR, applied by TCRdb to the multiplex PCR reads, yields one record per CDR3 protein. Seen here are about 97,000 distinct CDR3 sequences, more than 65% observed once, and the top ten hold approximately 12%. Source material: liver tumor tissue from sampling region 2. The receptors were gathered from a woman aged 55-70 years with primary liver carcinoma and hepatitis B virus infection. CDR3s include the opening cysteine and the closing phenylalanine or tryptophan. D genes are given only for firm matches. Some rows mark clone size as missing; the rest say once, few, many or name a class of expanded clone.

clone size	J gene	V gene	D gene	CDR3 DNA	CDR3 protein
-	TRBJ2-7	TRBV5-4	TRBD2	TGTGCCAGCAACTTGGGACTAGGGGGGTCCTATGAGCAGTACTTC	CASNLGLGGSYEQYF
-	TRBJ1-3	TRBV5-1	-	TGCGCCAACAGCTTGACCCTATCCGCCACGGGAAACACCATATATTTT	CANSLTLSATGNTIYF
-	TRBJ1-5	TRBV29-1	TRBD1	TGCAGCGTTGAAGGTCGACGGACAGGGACAGATACGCAGCATTTT	CSVEGRRTGTDTQHF
-	TRBJ2-2	TRBV14	TRBD2	TGTGCCAGGAGCCAAGTAGGACTAGCGGGATTGAACGCCGGGGAGCTGTTTTTT	CARSQVGLAGLNAGELFF
many	TRBJ1-3	TRBV13	-	TGTGCCAGCAGCTCCCCCCGGGTGAGCTTCTCTGGAAACACCATATATTTT	CASSSPRVSFSGNTIYF
medium-sized	TRBJ1-5	TRBV11-2	-	TGTGCCAGCAGCGTGACCGGGAATCAGCCCCAGCATTTT	CASSVTGNQPQHF
-	TRBJ2-2	TRBV12-3/TRBV12-4	-	TGTGCCAGCAGCCCACAGATCACCGGGAAGCTGTTTTTT	CASSPQITGKLFF
-	TRBJ1-1	TRBV29-1	-	TGCAGCGTAGCCACCGACGCTATCGCTATCTTT	CSVATDAIAIF
-	TRBJ2-7	TRBV29-1	-	TGCAGCGTTGTGAAGGGGACCAATTCCTTCGAGCAGTACTTC	CSVVKGTNSFEQYF
-	TRBJ2-1	TRBV29-1	-	TGCAGCGCTACGACTCGCGGTCATGAGCAGCTCTTC	CSATTRGHEQLF
-	TRBJ2-2	TRBV11-2	TRBD2	TGTGCCAGCAGCCCCGACCTCGGGACTAGCGGAATGTGGATCGGGGAGCTGTTTTTT	CASSPDLGTSGMWIGELFF
-	TRBJ1-6	TRBV12-3/TRBV12-4	TRBD1	TGTGGCAGCAGTCAGGGACAGGGGGGCTTGAATTCACCCTTCCACTTT	CGSSQGQGGLNSPFHF
many	TRBJ1-2	TRBV7-9	-	TGTGCCAGCAGCTTCCCCGGGACGGCATATGGCTACACCTTC	CASSFPGTAYGYTF
-	TRBJ2-3	TRBV29-1	TRBD2	TGCAACACTAAGCTGTTAGCGGGAGCAGATACGCAGTATTTT	CNTKLLAGADTQYF
many	TRBJ2-7	TRBV12-3/TRBV12-4	-	TGTGCCAGCAGTTTATTCCATGACCCCTACGAGCAGTACTTC	CASSLFHDPYEQYF
-	TRBJ1-1	TRBV4-2	-	TGTACCAGCATCCAAGGGCAAATGAACACTGAAGCTTTCTTT	CTSIQGQMNTEAFF
few	TRBJ1-2	TRBV30	-	TGTGCCTGGAGTGTTTCACTTGGAGTCCGCATCTATGGCTGCATCTTC	CAWSVSLGVRIYGCIF
many	TRBJ1-4	TRBV5-1	-	TGCGCCAGCAGCCGGGCCGCAACTAATGAAAAACTGTTTTTT	CASSRAATNEKLFF
-	TRBJ2-3	TRBV29-1	-	TGCTGCGTTCGGGCTCGGGGGTTTGGAGATACGCAGTATTTT	CCVRARGFGDTQYF
-	TRBJ1-1	TRBV15	-	TGTGCCACCAGCAGAGACGTCAGTATGAACACTGAAGCTTTCTTT	CATSRDVSMNTEAFF
many	TRBJ2-1	TRBV12-3/TRBV12-4	-	TGTGCCAGCATCCCCGGCGGGGCTAGCTCCTACAATGAGCAGTTCTTC	CASIPGGASSYNEQFF
-	TRBJ2-5	TRBV11-3	-	TGTACCAGCATCTTAGACACAGAGACCCAGCACTTC	CTSILDTETQHF
-	TRBJ1-5	TRBV6-1	-	TGTGCCATCAGAAAGTCAGGAGATAGCAATCAGCCCCAACATTTT	CAIRKSGDSNQPQHF
-	TRBJ2-1	TRBV12-3/TRBV12-4	-	TGTGCCTGCAGTTTAGGCGGGGTTCGGTCGAATGAGCAGTTCTTC	CACSLGGVRSNEQFF
-	TRBJ1-2	TRBV6-5	TRBD1	TGTGCCAGCAGTGTAAAATCCCCGGGACAGGGGGACCCCTTGGAGGACTACACCTTC	CASSVKSPGQGDPLEDYTF
-	TRBJ1-1	TRBV11-3	-	TGTTCCAGCAGCCTAACAGTATGGATGAACACTGAAGCATTCTTT	CSSSLTVWMNTEAFF
-	TRBJ1-1	TRBV29-1	-	TGCAGCATTGACGGGCCGGGCGGTGACACTGAAGCTTTCTTT	CSIDGPGGDTEAFF
-	TRBJ2-7	TRBV10-2	-	TGCGCCAGCAGTGAGCCCGGACGGTTCCCTTCCTACGAGCAGTACTTC	CASSEPGRFPSYEQYF
many	TRBJ2-1	TRBV7-2	-	TGTGCCAGCAGCTTCCTTAAGCTAGGTGAGCAGTTCTTC	CASSFLKLGEQFF
once	TRBJ2-1	TRBV11-1	-	TGTGCTAGCGCCCAGCGGTCGAGCTCCTGCAATGAGCAGTCCTTC	CASAQRSSSCNEQSF
-	TRBJ2-1	TRBV11-1	-	TGTGCCAGCAGCTTAGAGGGGATGACCTACAATGAGCAGTTCTTC	CASSLEGMTYNEQFF
once	TRBJ2-2	TRBV7-9	TRBD2	TGTGCCAGCAGGCTAGAGACTAGCGGGAGCACCACCAGGGAGCTGGTTTTT	CASRLETSGSTTRELVF
many	TRBJ1-3	TRBV29-1	-	TGCAGCGTTGGCCATAACTCTGGAAACACCATATATTTT	CSVGHNSGNTIYF
-	TRBJ2-7	TRBV6-1	TRBD2	TGTGTCGGCAGTCCCCGGACTAGCGACTCCTACGAGCAGTACTTC	CVGSPRTSDSYEQYF
-	TRBJ2-7	TRBV11-1	-	TGTGCCAGCAGCGGGAAGAGGGCCACCTACTGGCAGTATTTC	CASSGKRATYWQYF
many	TRBJ1-1	TRBV6-6	TRBD1	TGTGCCAGCAATCAAATGGAGGGGAACAGGGGTACTGAAGCTTTCTTT	CASNQMEGNRGTEAFF
-	TRBJ1-1	TRBV2	-	TGTACCAGCAGTGTGGAGGGGTTTGTTGGGAACACTGAAGCTTTCTTT	CTSSVEGFVGNTEAFF
-	TRBJ1-4	TRBV28	-	TGTTCCAGCAGTTGGGGAGTGGGACGGCGTGAAAAACTGTTTTTT	CSSSWGVGRREKLFF
-	TRBJ2-5	TRBV28	TRBD1	TGTGTCAGCAGTCTTCCGAGGACAGGGTACGGCGAGACCCAGTACTTC	CVSSLPRTGYGETQYF
many	TRBJ2-3	TRBV5-1	-	TGCGCCAGCAGTTTTCCATCCCTTATCGACACAGATACGCAGTATTTT	CASSFPSLIDTDTQYF
-	TRBJ2-7	TRBV28	TRBD1	TGTGCCAGGAGCCCGACAGGGGCTTGGTCCGAGCAGTACTTC	CARSPTGAWSEQYF
few	TRBJ2-1	TRBV2	-	TGTGCCAGCAGTAGGGGGGCAAGCGAGCAGTTCTTC	CASSRGASEQFF
-	TRBJ1-2	TRBV25-1	-	TGTGCCAGCAGTGAGGAGGCAGTGTCTATAGGTGGCTACACCTTC	CASSEEAVSIGGYTF
-	TRBJ2-2	TRBV12-3/TRBV12-4	TRBD1	TGTGTCACCAGTTTACCGGGACAGGGGATAACCGGAGAGCTGTTTTTT	CVTSLPGQGITGELFF
many	TRBJ2-7	TRBV5-4	TRBD1	TGTGCCAGCAGCTCCGGGACAGGGCTATACGAGCAGTACTTC	CASSSGTGLYEQYF
-	TRBJ1-1	TRBV11-2	-	TGCGCCAGCCGCTTACTTGGGGTGAACACCGAAGCTTTCTTT	CASRLLGVNTEAFF
once	TRBJ1-4	TRBV5-1	-	TGCGCCAGCAGCTTGACCCCTCGGGACCCAGGTGGGAAACTGTTTTTT	CASSLTPRDPGGKLFF
-	TRBJ2-3	TRBV4-1	-	TGCACCAGCAGCCAGACGATTGGAACAGATACGCAGTATTTT	CTSSQTIGTDTQYF
-	TRBJ2-3	TRBV5-1	-	TGTGCCAGCAGCTTTCTAGTGAGCACAGATACGCAGTATTTT	CASSFLVSTDTQYF
many	TRBJ1-2	TRBV29-1	-	TGCAGCGTTGATCCGGACAGACCTTATGGCTACACCTTC	CSVDPDRPYGYTF
-	TRBJ2-7	TRBV11-2	TRBD1	TGTGCCAGCAGCTCAGGGGGTGGCTTCCAGCAATACTTC	CASSSGGGFQQYF
-	TRBJ2-2	TRBV19	-	TGTGCCAGTAGTATTTTGTCAGGCGGGGAGCTGTTTTTT	CASSILSGGELFF
-	TRBJ1-2	TRBV19	-	TGTGCCAGTAGTATAGCGGCGGCCGCTAACTATGGCTACACCTTC	CASSIAAAANYGYTF
-	TRBJ2-1	TRBV11-2	-	TGTGCCAGCAGTCCGGACTCGAGGTGTAGAGAGCTGTTCTTC	CASSPDSRCRELFF
few	TRBJ2-1	TRBV2	-	TGTGCCAGCAGGCGGGACCCTCCTACCTACAATGAGCAGTTCTTC	CASRRDPPTYNEQFF
-	TRBJ2-1	TRBV20-1	TRBD2	TGCAGTGCTCCATTAAGCGGGAGAGACTACAATGAGCAGTTCTTC	CSAPLSGRDYNEQFF
many	TRBJ1-2	TRBV28	TRBD1	TGTGCCAGCAGCCAGTGGGACAGGGGTAGTGGGCGCTACACCTTC	CASSQWDRGSGRYTF
-	TRBJ2-3	TRBV12-3/TRBV12-4	-	TGTGCCAGCAGCGGTAACCCGGCTACGGCGACAGATACGCAGTATTTT	CASSGNPATATDTQYF
-	TRBJ2-1	TRBV11-3	-	TGTGCCAGCAGCTTCGGCGGGACCGACAATGAGCAGTTCTTC	CASSFGGTDNEQFF